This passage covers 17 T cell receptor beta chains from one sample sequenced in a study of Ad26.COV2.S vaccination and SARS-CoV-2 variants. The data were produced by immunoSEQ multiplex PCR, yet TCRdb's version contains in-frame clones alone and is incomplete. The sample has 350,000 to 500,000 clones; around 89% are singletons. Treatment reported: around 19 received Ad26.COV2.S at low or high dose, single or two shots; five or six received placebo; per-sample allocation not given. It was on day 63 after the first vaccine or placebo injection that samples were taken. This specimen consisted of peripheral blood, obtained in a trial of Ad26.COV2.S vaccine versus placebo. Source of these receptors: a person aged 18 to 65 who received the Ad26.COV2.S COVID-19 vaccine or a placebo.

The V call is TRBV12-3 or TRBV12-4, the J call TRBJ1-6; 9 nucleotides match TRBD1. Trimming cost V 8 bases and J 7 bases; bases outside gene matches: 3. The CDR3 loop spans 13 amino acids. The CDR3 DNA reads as TGTGCCAGCGGGGACAGGGAAAATTCACCCCTCCACTTT. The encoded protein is CASGDRENSPLHF.

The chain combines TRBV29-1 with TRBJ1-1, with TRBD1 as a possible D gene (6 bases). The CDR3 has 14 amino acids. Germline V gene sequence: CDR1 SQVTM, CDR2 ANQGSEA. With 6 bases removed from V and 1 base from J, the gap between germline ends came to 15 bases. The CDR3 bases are TGCAGCGTAGATTACAGGGAAGGGAACACTGAAGCTTTCTTT. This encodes CSVDYREGNTEAFF.

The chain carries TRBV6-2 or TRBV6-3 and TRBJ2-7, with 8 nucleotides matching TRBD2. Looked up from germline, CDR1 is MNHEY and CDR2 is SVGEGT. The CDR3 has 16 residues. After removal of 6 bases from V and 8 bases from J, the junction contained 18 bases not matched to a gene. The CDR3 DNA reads TGTGCCAGCAGCCCCCTCGTAGCGGGACTGTCTACGAAGCAGTACTTC. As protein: CASSPLVAGLSTKQYF.

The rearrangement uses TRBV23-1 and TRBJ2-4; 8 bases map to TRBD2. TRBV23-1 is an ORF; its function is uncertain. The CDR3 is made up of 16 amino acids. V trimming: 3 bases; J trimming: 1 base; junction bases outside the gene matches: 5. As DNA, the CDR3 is TGCGCCAGCAGTCAGTCCCGGGGGGGGGCCAAAAACATTCAGTACTTC. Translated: CASSQSRGGAKNIQYF.

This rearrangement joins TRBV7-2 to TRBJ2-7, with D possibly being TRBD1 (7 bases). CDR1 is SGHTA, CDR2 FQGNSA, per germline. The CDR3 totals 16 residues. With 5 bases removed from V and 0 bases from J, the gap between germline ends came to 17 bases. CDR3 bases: TGTGCCAGCAGCCTCGCCGGCGGGACAGCCTCCTACGAGCAGTACTTC. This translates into CASSLAGGTASYEQYF.

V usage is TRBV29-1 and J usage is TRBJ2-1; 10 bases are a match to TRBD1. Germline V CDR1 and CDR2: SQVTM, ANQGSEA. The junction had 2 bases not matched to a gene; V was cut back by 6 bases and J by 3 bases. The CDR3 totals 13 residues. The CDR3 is CSVRTGGYNEQFF. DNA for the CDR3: TGCAGCGTCCGGACAGGGGGCTACAATGAGCAGTTCTTC.

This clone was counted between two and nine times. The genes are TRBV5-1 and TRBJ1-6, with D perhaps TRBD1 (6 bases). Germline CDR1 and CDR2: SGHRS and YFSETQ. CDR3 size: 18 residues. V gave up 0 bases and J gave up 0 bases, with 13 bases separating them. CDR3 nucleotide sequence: TGCGCCAGCAGCTTGGCCGTGGACAGAGCCTCCTATAATTCACCCCTCCACTTT. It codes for CASSLAVDRASYNSPLHF. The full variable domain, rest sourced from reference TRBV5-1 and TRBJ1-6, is KAGVTQTPRYLIKTRGQQVTLSCSPISGHRSVSWYQQTPGQGLQFLFEYFSETQRNKGNFPGRFSGRQFSNSRSEMNVSTLELGDSALYLCASSLAVDRASYNSPLHFGNGTRLTVT.

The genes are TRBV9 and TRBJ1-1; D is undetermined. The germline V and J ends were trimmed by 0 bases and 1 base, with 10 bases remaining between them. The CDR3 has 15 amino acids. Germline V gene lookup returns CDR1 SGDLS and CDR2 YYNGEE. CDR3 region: CASSVVRLPNTEAFF. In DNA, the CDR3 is TGTGCCAGCAGCGTAGTGCGGCTTCCGAACACTGAAGCTTTCTTT.

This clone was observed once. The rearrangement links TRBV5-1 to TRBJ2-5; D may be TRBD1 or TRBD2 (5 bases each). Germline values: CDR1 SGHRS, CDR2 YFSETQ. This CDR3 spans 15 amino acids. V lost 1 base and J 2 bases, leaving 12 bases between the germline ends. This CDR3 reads CASSLTGGWQETQYF. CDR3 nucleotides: TGCGCCAGCAGCTTGACAGGAGGTTGGCAAGAGACCCAGTACTTC.

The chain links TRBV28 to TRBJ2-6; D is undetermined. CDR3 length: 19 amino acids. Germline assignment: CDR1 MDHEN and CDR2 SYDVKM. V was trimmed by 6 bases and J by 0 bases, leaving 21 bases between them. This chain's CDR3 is CASSPPTPGLGSGANVLTF. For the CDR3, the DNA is TGTGCCAGCAGCCCCCCTACCCCAGGATTGGGCTCTGGGGCCAACGTCCTGACTTTC.

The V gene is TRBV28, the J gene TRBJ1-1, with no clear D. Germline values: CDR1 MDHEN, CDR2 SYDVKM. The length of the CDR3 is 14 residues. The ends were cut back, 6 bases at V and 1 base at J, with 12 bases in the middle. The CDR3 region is CASSPLARNTEAFF. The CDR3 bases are TGTGCCAGCAGCCCTCTGGCGAGGAACACTGAAGCTTTCTTT.

The DNA for the CDR3 is TGTGCCAGCAGCTTAGCGTGGTCAGGGGAGAGCCAAGAGACCCAGTACTTC. Protein product: CASSLAWSGESQETQYF. This chain connects TRBV7-9 to TRBJ2-5, with D possibly TRBD1 on 6 matching bases. With 0 bases removed from V and 1 base from J, the gap between germline ends came to 15 bases. Germline CDR1 SEHNR, CDR2 FQNEAQ (reference sequence). There are 17 residues in the CDR3.

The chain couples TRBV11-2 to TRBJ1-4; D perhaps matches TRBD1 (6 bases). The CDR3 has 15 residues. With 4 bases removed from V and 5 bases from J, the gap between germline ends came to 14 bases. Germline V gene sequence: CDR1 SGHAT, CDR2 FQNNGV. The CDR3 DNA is TGTGCCAGCAGCTACCGACAGGTTGAAAATGAAAAACTGTTTTTT. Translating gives CASSYRQVENEKLFF.

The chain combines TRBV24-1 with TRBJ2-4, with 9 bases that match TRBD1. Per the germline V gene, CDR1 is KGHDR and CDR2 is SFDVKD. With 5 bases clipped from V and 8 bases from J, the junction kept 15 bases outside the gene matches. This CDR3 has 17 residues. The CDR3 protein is CATSGETGGGQGYIQYF. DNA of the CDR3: TGTGCCACCAGTGGGGAAACAGGGGGCGGCCAAGGATACATTCAGTACTTC.

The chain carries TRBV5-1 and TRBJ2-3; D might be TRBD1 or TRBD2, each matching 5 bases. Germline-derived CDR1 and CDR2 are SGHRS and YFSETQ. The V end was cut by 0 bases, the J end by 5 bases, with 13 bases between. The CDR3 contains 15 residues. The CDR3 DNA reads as TGCGCCAGCAGCTTGGCGAGGGGAGCCCAAGATACGCAGTATTTT. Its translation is CASSLARGAQDTQYF.

The CDR3 reads CASSLSGQPNTEAFF. The CDR3 DNA sequence: TGTGCCAGCAGCTTATCTGGACAGCCGAACACTGAAGCTTTCTTT. V and J are TRBV7-2 and TRBJ1-1; tentatively, D is TRBD1 (6 bases). The ends were cut back, 2 bases at V and 1 base at J, with 11 bases in the middle. The CDR3 consists of 15 residues. Germline assignment: CDR1 SGHTA and CDR2 FQGNSA.

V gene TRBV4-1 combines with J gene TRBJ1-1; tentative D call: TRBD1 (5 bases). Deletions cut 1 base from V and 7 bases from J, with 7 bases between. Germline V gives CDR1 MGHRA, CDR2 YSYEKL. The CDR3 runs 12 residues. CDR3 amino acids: CASSQGGGEAFF. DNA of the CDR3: TGCGCCAGCAGCCAAGGGGGGGGTGAAGCTTTCTTT.